One and the same sample provided the 21 T cell receptor beta chains below, sequenced in a study of blood T cell repertoires in COVID-19. Clones were read by immunoSEQ multiplex PCR, and TCRdb kept only the in-frame ones, dropping some. This table holds approximately 220,000 clones, 70% to 90% found once. The sample consisted of peripheral blood. These receptors all stem from a man aged 45-65 years who had recovered from COVID-19.

The V gene is TRBV2, the J gene TRBJ2-5, with a weak D call TRBD2 (6 bases). CDR3 length equals 16 residues. V shed 0 bases and J shed 0 bases, with 11 bases lying between them. CDR1 and CDR2 (germline): SNHLY, FYNNEI. This chain's CDR3 is CASSEAEGLDQETQYF. CDR3 in DNA: TGTGCCAGCAGTGAAGCGGAGGGCCTGGACCAAGAGACCCAGTACTTC.

The chain combines TRBV28 with TRBJ1-1; 7 nucleotides agree with TRBD1. Germline V gene sequence: CDR1 MDHEN, CDR2 SYDVKM. This CDR3 comprises 13 residues. Germline trimming cut 4 bases from V and 7 bases from J; bases unmatched to any gene: 6. The CDR3 nucleotides are TGTGCCAGCAGTTCCACTGGACAGGTTGAAGCTTTCTTT. It translates to CASSSTGQVEAFF.

This rearrangement joins TRBV30 to TRBJ2-7; 9 bases align to TRBD2. V was clipped by 0 bases and J by 3 bases; unmatched bases: 6. The length of the CDR3 is 15 residues. The germline CDR1 and CDR2 sequences are GTSNPN and SVGIG (reference sequence). The CDR3 DNA sequence: TGTGCCTGGAGTGTAGCACTAGCGGGTCGCTACGAGCAGTACTTC. This codes for CAWSVALAGRYEQYF.

This sequence joins TRBV5-4 and TRBJ2-7, with TRBD2 identical over 8 bases. This CDR3 has 14 amino acids. J gave up 7 bases and V 4 bases, and 10 bases lay outside the gene matches. CDR1 is SGHNT and CDR2 is YYREEE in the germline V gene (reference sequence). The CDR3 sequence is CASSHSGILREQYF. The CDR3 DNA reads as TGTGCCAGCAGCCATAGCGGGATCCTCAGAGAGCAGTACTTC.

The rearrangement uses TRBV9 and TRBJ1-1; D call uncertain. Germline lookup yields CDR1 SGDLS and CDR2 YYNGEE. V dropped 3 bases and J dropped 4 bases, with 16 bases sitting between them. The CDR3 has 15 amino acids. In nucleotides, the CDR3 is TGTGCCAGCAGCGCCATTGAGGGCGCGGTCACTGAAGCTTTCTTT. It specifies CASSAIEGAVTEAFF.

The chain is built from TRBV18 and TRBJ2-1; 14 bases match TRBD2. The ends lost 3 bases at V and 8 bases at J; junction bases unmatched: 3. There are 15 residues in the CDR3. CDR1 and CDR2 from the germline V gene are KGHSH and LQKENI. The chain's CDR3 is CASSPGLAGGYEQFF. CDR3 sequence (DNA): TGTGCCAGCTCACCCGGACTAGCGGGAGGATATGAGCAGTTCTTC.

The table lists this clone with a count of one. The same CDR3 is also encoded by other DNA sequences in this sample. V is TRBV2 and J is TRBJ2-1, with 9 bases fitting TRBD2. With V trimmed by 4 bases and J by 7 bases, 5 bases remained unmatched. The germline V gene encodes CDR1 SNHLY and CDR2 FYNNEI. This CDR3 is 14 amino acids long. The CDR3 DNA sequence: TGTGCCAGCAGTGTCGCGGGAGGGGGTAATGAGCAGTTCTTC. As protein: CASSVAGGGNEQFF.

The chain links TRBV20-1 to TRBJ2-7, with TRBD2 identical over 15 bases. V was clipped by 3 bases and J by 0 bases; unmatched bases: 9. CDR1 DFQATT and CDR2 SNEGSKA come from the germline V gene (reference sequence). CDR3 length: 18 residues. The CDR3 sequence is CSASTGLAGGGASYEQYF. CDR3 DNA sequence: TGCAGTGCTAGTACGGGACTAGCGGGAGGAGGGGCCTCCTACGAGCAGTACTTC.

This chain connects TRBV24-1 to TRBJ2-1, with 8 bases lining up with TRBD2. V lost 0 bases and J lost 9; bases outside the gene matches: 15. This CDR3 has 18 residues. CDR1 and CDR2 (germline): KGHDR, SFDVKD. The CDR3 region is CATSDLSLTSGNWGEQFF. The CDR3 DNA reads as TGTGCCACCAGTGATTTGTCCTTAACTAGCGGCAATTGGGGTGAGCAGTTCTTC.

V is TRBV5-8 and J is TRBJ2-3; perhaps TRBD1 as D (7 bases). The V and J ends lost 2 bases and 4 bases respectively, with 14 bases between them. Germline V lookup: CDR1 SGHTS, CDR2 YDEGEE. The CDR3 is 15 amino acids. The CDR3, as DNA: TGTGCCAGCAGCTTACAGGGGAGGATGGCAGATACGCAGTATTTT. This gives the protein CASSLQGRMADTQYF.

The V and J genes are TRBV2 and TRBJ1-1, with D possibly being TRBD1 (5 bases). V gave up 2 bases and J gave up 4 bases, with 11 bases separating them. CDR3 length equals 14 residues. CDR1 and CDR2 from the germline V gene are SNHLY and FYNNEI. DNA for the CDR3: TGTGCCAGCAGTGAATCGCGGGGGGGCACTGAAGCTTTCTTT. It translates to CASSESRGGTEAFF.

The chain recombines TRBV6-8 with TRBJ1-5; 9 bases map to TRBD1. The V segment lost 2 bases and the J segment 0 bases; nucleotides outside the gene matches: 11. Looked up from germline, CDR1 is MNHGY and CDR2 is SAAAGT. The CDR3 contains 19 residues. The CDR3 nucleotides are TGTGCCAGCAGTTACCGGACAGGGGCCGCCACTTATAGCAATCAGCCCCAGCATTTT. Its protein is CASSYRTGAATYSNQPQHF.

The rearrangement uses TRBV6-5 and TRBJ2-3; D uncertain. Germline V CDR1 and CDR2: MNHEY, SVGAGI. V was shortened by 10 bases and J by 1 base, with 12 bases between the two germline ends. The CDR3 covers 13 residues. CDR3 residues: CATLRSGTDTQYF. The CDR3, as DNA: TGTGCCACCTTACGGTCCGGCACAGATACGCAGTATTTT.

J is TRBJ1-1 and V is TRBV5-1; D possibly corresponds to TRBD1 (6 bases). Germline CDR1 is SGHRS and CDR2 is YFSETQ. The CDR3 runs to 17 residues. Trimming took 0 bases from V and 1 from J, leaving 16 bases between them. In DNA, the CDR3 is TGCGCCAGCAGCTTGGGGGCCCTAGGCAGGGGGAACACTGAAGCTTTCTTT. It codes for CASSLGALGRGNTEAFF.

The CDR3 sequence is CASSLYGTYEQYF. The CDR3 DNA reads as TGTGCCAGCAGCTTATACGGGACCTACGAGCAGTACTTC. This chain connects TRBV7-8 to TRBJ2-7, with D tentatively TRBD2 (5 bases). The germline CDR1 and CDR2 sequences are SGHVS and FQNEAQ. This CDR3 has 13 amino acids. V lost 2 bases and J lost 2, with 7 bases in between.

The chain has TRBV27 and TRBJ2-1; 8 positions agree with TRBD1. The V gene end was trimmed by 7 bases and the J gene end by 5 bases; junction bases not matched to a gene: 13. Per germline, CDR1 MNHEY and CDR2 SMNVEV (reference sequence). The CDR3 has 16 amino acids. The CDR3 spells CASTPAKDRDHNEQFF. The CDR3 DNA follows: TGTGCCAGCACCCCTGCCAAGGACAGGGACCACAATGAGCAGTTCTTC.

The gene calls are TRBV24-1 and TRBJ2-1; D is possibly TRBD2 (5 bases). The CDR3 has 12 amino acids. V was pared by 5 bases and J by 6 bases, with 7 bases between. Germline V lookup: CDR1 KGHDR, CDR2 SFDVKD. The CDR3 DNA follows: TGTGCCACCAGTGTAGGGAGCAATGAGCAGTTCTTC. Residues: CATSVGSNEQFF.

The chain employs TRBV28 and TRBJ1-5; D ambiguous. Per the germline V gene, CDR1 is MDHEN and CDR2 is SYDVKM. The CDR3 is 15 amino acids. Trimming took 3 bases from V and 7 from J, leaving 16 bases between them. The CDR3 DNA reads TGTGCCAGCAGTTTGGGTGCCGGCGGTGGCCAGCCCCAGCATTTT. Protein product: CASSLGAGGGQPQHF.

This clone was counted between two and nine times. The chain couples TRBV5-1 to TRBJ1-6, with D hard to call. The V gene's germline CDR1 is SGHRS and CDR2 YFSETQ. V was pared by 0 bases and J by 7 bases, with 14 bases between. The CDR3 is 16 amino acids. The CDR3 region is CASSLEARARNSPLHF. The CDR3 DNA reads as TGCGCCAGCAGCTTGGAGGCGAGGGCGAGGAATTCACCCCTCCACTTT.

Concerning this clone itself: Since a much larger clone is just one base distant, this may be a read error. Other DNA sequences within the sample encode an identical CDR3. DNA for the CDR3: TGTGCCAGCAGTGGTCAGGGGTACGAGCAGTACTTC. This translates into CASSGQGYEQYF. The rearrangement joins TRBV2 to TRBJ2-7, with D possibly matching TRBD1 (6 bases). The germline V gene encodes CDR1 SNHLY and CDR2 FYNNEI. The CDR3 is made up of 12 amino acids. V was shortened by 4 bases and J by 4 bases, with 8 bases between the two germline ends.

V and J are TRBV30 and TRBJ1-5, with 8 nucleotides matching TRBD1. This CDR3 has 15 residues. J lost 0 bases, V lost 2 bases, and 3 bases had no gene match. Germline assignment: CDR1 GTSNPN and CDR2 SVGIG (reference sequence). Here the CDR3 reads CAWSNGQGSNQPQHF. The CDR3 region has the DNA TGTGCCTGGAGTAATGGACAGGGTAGCAATCAGCCCCAGCATTTT.